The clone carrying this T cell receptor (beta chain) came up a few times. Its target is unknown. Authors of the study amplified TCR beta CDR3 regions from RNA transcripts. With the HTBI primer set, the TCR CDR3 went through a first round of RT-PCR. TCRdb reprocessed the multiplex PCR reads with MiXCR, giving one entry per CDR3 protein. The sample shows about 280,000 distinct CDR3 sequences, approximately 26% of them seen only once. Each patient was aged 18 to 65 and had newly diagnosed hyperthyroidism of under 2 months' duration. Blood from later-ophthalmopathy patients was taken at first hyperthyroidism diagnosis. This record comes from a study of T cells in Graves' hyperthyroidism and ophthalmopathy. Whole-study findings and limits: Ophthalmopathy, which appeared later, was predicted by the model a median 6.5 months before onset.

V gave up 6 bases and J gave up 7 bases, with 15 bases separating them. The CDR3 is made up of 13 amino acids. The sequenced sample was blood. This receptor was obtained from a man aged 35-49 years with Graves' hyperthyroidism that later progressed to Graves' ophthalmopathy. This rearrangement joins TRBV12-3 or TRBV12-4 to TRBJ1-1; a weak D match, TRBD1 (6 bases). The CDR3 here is CASSYVQGFEAFF. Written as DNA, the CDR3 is TGTGCCAGCAGCTACGTCCAGGGGTTTGAAGCTTTCTTT.